The clone carrying this T cell receptor (beta chain) appeared many times. This sample was included in a study of T-cell reconstitution after alpha-beta-depleted transplantation in children. Molecular barcoding with unique molecular identifiers was used for the TCRbeta library. TCRdb reprocessed the PCR reads with MiXCR, giving one entry per CDR3 protein. In the table there are hundreds of thousands of distinct CDR3 sequences, approximately 16% of which are singletons. The CDR3 extends over 15 amino acids. V gave up 6 bases and J gave up 1 base, with 15 bases separating them. This TCR came from a human donor who donated a stem cell graft to a child with acute myeloid leukemia. The sample was PBMCs from the stem cell graft donor, taken from the stem cell graft. This chain links TRBV12-3 or TRBV12-4 with TRBJ1-1; D is undetermined. The CDR3 region has the DNA TGTGCCAGCAGGGTTGACGTAGCCTCGAACACTGAAGCTTTCTTT. Residues: CASRVDVASNTEAFF.